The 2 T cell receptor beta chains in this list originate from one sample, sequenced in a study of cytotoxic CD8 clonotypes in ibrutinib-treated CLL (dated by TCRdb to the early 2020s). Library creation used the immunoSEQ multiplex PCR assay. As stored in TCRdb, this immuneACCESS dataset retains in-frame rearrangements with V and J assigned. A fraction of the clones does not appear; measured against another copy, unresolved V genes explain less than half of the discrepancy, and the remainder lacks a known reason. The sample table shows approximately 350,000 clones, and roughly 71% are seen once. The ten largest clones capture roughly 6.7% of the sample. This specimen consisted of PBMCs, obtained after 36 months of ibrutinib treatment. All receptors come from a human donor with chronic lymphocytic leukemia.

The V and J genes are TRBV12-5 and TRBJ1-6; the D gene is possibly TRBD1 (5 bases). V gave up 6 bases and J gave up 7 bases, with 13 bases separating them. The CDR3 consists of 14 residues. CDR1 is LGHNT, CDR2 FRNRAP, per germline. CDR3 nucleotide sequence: TGTGCTAGTGGACGCCGGGACTTCAATTCACCCCTCCACTTT. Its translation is CASGRRDFNSPLHF.

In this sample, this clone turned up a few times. The CDR3 DNA reads as TGTGCCAGCAGCTTAGGACGGGGCAATCAGCCCCAGCATTTT. Translation: CASSLGRGNQPQHF. The chain is built from TRBV7-2 and TRBJ1-5; D is unresolved. This CDR3 has 14 residues. V lost 1 base to trimming and J lost 2 bases, with 6 bases between them. Germline lookup yields CDR1 SGHTA and CDR2 FQGNSA.